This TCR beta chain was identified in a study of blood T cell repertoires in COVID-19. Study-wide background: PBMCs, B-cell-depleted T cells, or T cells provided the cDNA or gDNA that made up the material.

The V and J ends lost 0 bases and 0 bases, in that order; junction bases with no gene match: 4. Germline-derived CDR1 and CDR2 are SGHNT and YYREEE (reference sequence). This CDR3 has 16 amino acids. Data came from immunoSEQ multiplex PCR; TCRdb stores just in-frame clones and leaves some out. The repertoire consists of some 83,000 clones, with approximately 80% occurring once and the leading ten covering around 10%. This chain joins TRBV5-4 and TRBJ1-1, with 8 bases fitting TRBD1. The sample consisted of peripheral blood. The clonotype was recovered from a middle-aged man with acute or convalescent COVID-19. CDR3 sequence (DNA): TGTGCCAGCAGCTTGGCAGGGGGCGGGATGAACACTGAAGCTTTCTTT. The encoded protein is CASSLAGGGMNTEAFF. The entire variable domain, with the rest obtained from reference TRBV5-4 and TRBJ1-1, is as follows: ETGVTQSPTHLIKTRGQQVTLRCSSQSGHNTVSWYQQALGQGPQFIFQYYREEENGRGNFPPRFSGLQFPNYSSELNVNALELDDSALYLCASSLAGGGMNTEAFFGQGTRLTVV.